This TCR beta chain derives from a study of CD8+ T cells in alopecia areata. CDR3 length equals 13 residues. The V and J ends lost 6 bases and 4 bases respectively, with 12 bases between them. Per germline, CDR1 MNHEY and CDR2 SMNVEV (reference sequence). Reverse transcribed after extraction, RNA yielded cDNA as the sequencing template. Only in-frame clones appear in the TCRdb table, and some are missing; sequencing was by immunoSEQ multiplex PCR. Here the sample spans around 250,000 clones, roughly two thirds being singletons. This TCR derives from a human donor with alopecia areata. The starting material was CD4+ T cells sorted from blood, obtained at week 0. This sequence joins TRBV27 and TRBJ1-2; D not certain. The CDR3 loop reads CASSHGPIYGYTF. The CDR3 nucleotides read TGTGCCAGCAGCCACGGCCCGATCTATGGCTACACCTTC.